Listed below are T cell receptor beta chains from one sample, sequenced in a study of shared T cell receptors in the human thymus. Sequenced by immunoSEQ multiplex PCR; TCRdb stores in-frame clones only, minus some. The data hold some 660,000 clones, with approximately 87% observed a single time. This same sample was also part of a study on human thymus T cells.

Sample: thymocytes. These receptor sequences come from a boy under three years old with a congenital heart defect. The CDR3 runs from the conserved cysteine through the conserved F or W. Each record gives: clone size, J gene, D gene, V gene, CDR3 protein, CDR3 DNA. The D gene is left open where the match is weak. For some rows the clone size is stated as once, few or many, or as a class when expanded; others skip it.

>.|TRBJ1-6|TRBD1|TRBV5-6
CASSLTDRGVSYNSPLHF
TGTGCCAGCAGCCTAACGGACAGGGGAGTGTCCTATAATTCCCCCCTCCACTTT
>.|TRBJ2-3|.|TRBV5-8
CASSGQGAPDTDTQYF
TGTGCCAGCAGCGGCCAAGGGGCCCCTGACACAGATACGCAGTATTTT
>few|TRBJ2-7|TRBD1|TRBV5-8
CASSLVRWEIRGIYEQYF
TGTGCCAGCAGCTTGGTGCGGTGGGAGATCAGGGGGATCTACGAGCAGTACTTC
>.|TRBJ1-1|TRBD1|TRBV6-1
CASSDDREEEDTEAFF
TGTGCCAGCAGTGACGACAGGGAGGAGGAGGACACTGAAGCTTTCTTT
>.|TRBJ1-1|TRBD1|TRBV5-3
CARRHLRGRVAFF
TGTGCCAGAAGACATTTGAGGGGGCGGGTAGCTTTCTTT
>.|TRBJ2-7|TRBD2|TRBV7-8
CASRGRVTSEQYF
TGTGCCAGCAGGGGGAGGGTAACTTCGGAGCAGTACTTC
>.|TRBJ2-3|TRBD1|TRBV30
CSTHGTVKSGTSPTDTQYF
TGTTCCACCCACGGGACAGTCAAGTCCGGGACCTCTCCCACAGATACGCAGTATTTT
>.|TRBJ1-1|.|TRBV29-1
CSAGDMNTEAFF
TGCAGCGCCGGGGACATGAACACTGAAGCTTTCTTT
>.|TRBJ2-3|.|TRBV29-1
CRTTDTQYF
TGCAGAACTACAGATACGCAGTATTTT
>.|TRBJ1-2|.|TRBV18
CASSPVNRGIPVYGYTF
TGTGCCAGCTCACCAGTCAACCGGGGAATCCCGGTCTATGGCTACACCTTC
>.|TRBJ1-2|TRBD1|TRBV29-1
CSVDSTGGRGYTF
TGCAGCGTTGATTCCACAGGGGGAAGAGGCTACACCTTC
>.|TRBJ1-3|.|TRBV4-2
CASSQVKGVENTIYF
TGTGCCAGCAGCCAAGTTAAGGGGGTCGAAAACACCATATATTTT
>.|TRBJ2-7|.|TRBV12-5
CASAPRLGGGEQYF
TGTGCTAGTGCCCCCCGCCTTGGGGGAGGCGAGCAGTACTTC
>.|TRBJ2-3|TRBD2|TRBV15
CATSRVERDLSTDTQYF
TGTGCCACCAGCAGAGTTGAGCGGGATCTAAGTACAGATACGCAGTATTTT
>.|TRBJ1-1|TRBD1|TRBV27
CASSLCRGRGTEAFF
TGTGCCAGCAGTTTATGCAGGGGGCGAGGCACTGAAGCTTTCTTT
>.|TRBJ2-7|TRBD1|TRBV10-1
CASSKDRGPYEQYF
TGCGCCAGCAGTAAGGACAGGGGTCCCTACGAGCAGTACTTC
>.|TRBJ1-1|.|TRBV2
CASRSPQGRMDTEAFF
TGTGCCAGCAGATCCCCGCAGGGGCGGATGGACACTGAAGCTTTCTTT
>.|TRBJ2-3|TRBD2|TRBV10-3
CAISGISGGEGTDTQYF
TGTGCCATCAGTGGAATTAGCGGGGGCGAGGGCACAGATACGCAGTATTTT
>.|TRBJ2-1|TRBD2|TRBV27
CASSLKLAGEGNEQFF
TGTGCCAGCAGTCTAAAACTAGCGGGAGAGGGAAATGAGCAGTTCTTC
>.|TRBJ2-7|.|TRBV9
CASSSEGGGALPYEQYF
TGTGCCAGCAGCTCCGAAGGAGGGGGGGCCCTCCCTTACGAGCAGTACTTC
>.|TRBJ1-5|TRBD1|TRBV28
CASSLGQAKNQPQHF
TGTGCCAGCAGTCTCGGACAGGCGAAAAATCAGCCCCAGCATTTT
>once|TRBJ2-7|.|TRBV19
CSQRSSYEQYF
TGTTCACAGCGGAGCTCCTACGAGCAGTACTTC
>.|TRBJ2-4|.|TRBV28
CASSLSLAKNIQYF
TGTGCCAGCAGTTTAAGCTTAGCCAAAAACATTCAGTACTTC
>.|TRBJ1-2|TRBD1|TRBV5-1
CASSLKSRGQGIRGYTF
TGCGCCAGCAGCTTGAAGTCTCGGGGACAGGGAATAAGAGGCTACACCTTC
>.|TRBJ1-1|TRBD1|TRBV28
CASSWSDRADRSTEAFF
TGTGCCAGCAGTTGGTCGGACAGGGCTGATCGTAGCACTGAAGCTTTCTTT
>.|TRBJ1-3|TRBD1|TRBV9
CASSEGQGTSGNTIYF
TGTGCCAGCAGCGAGGGACAGGGCACCTCTGGAAACACCATATATTTT
>.|TRBJ1-1|.|TRBV19
CASSITTAGEAFF
TGTGCCAGTAGTATAACGACGGCAGGGGAAGCTTTCTTT
>.|TRBJ1-5|.|TRBV19
CASSIKGFGQPQHF
TGTGCCAGTAGTATTAAGGGGTTCGGTCAGCCCCAGCATTTT
>.|TRBJ1-6|.|TRBV5-1
CASSSTSAYNSPLHF
TGCGCCAGCAGCTCTACTTCGGCCTATAATTCACCCCTCCACTTT
>.|TRBJ1-5|.|TRBV28
CASSPQQDSNQPQHF
TGTGCCAGCAGCCCTCAACAGGATAGCAATCAGCCCCAGCATTTT
>.|TRBJ1-4|TRBD1|TRBV27
CASSFNFPGDRAEKLFF
TGTGCCAGCAGTTTTAATTTTCCGGGGGACAGGGCGGAAAAACTGTTTTTT
>.|TRBJ1-1|.|TRBV10-2
CASSGPGGNTEAFF
TGCGCCAGCAGTGGGCCCGGAGGGAACACTGAAGCTTTCTTT
>.|TRBJ2-2|.|TRBV4-3
CASSPLPGLPTGELFF
TGCGCCAGCAGCCCGTTACCGGGACTTCCGACCGGGGAGCTGTTTTTT
>.|TRBJ1-2|.|TRBV11-2
CASTGHRYGYTF
TGTGCCAGTACTGGGCACCGCTATGGCTACACCTTC
>.|TRBJ2-3|TRBD2|TRBV4-1
CASSQVASGRTDTQYF
TGCGCCAGCAGCCAAGTGGCTAGCGGGAGAACAGATACGCAGTATTTT
>.|TRBJ2-3|.|TRBV4-2
CASSKDIRVTDTQYF
TGTGCCAGCAGCAAAGACATCCGAGTCACAGATACGCAGTATTTT
>.|TRBJ1-1|.|TRBV4-3
CASSQDSGGQITEAFF
TGCGCCAGCAGCCAAGATAGCGGGGGGCAGATTACTGAAGCTTTCTTT
>.|TRBJ2-1|TRBD1|TRBV30
CACRDRRAYNEQFF
TGTGCCTGTAGGGACAGGCGAGCCTACAATGAGCAGTTCTTC
>.|TRBJ2-5|TRBD2|TRBV4-1
CASSQDREPRGGETQYF
TGCGCCAGCAGCCAAGACCGGGAGCCACGCGGGGGAGAGACCCAGTACTTC
>.|TRBJ1-4|.|TRBV28
CASSLSGTELKKLFF
TGTGCCAGCAGTTTGTCCGGAACAGAGCTTAAAAAACTGTTTTTT
>.|TRBJ2-5|TRBD1|TRBV2
CASHLGQVGDETQYF
TGTGCCAGCCACCTGGGACAGGTGGGTGATGAGACCCAGTACTTC
>once|TRBJ1-5|.|TRBV14
CASSHGQNQPQHF
TGTGCCAGCAGCCATGGCCAGAATCAGCCCCAGCATTTT
>few|TRBJ1-3|.|TRBV19
CATLGGAGNTIYF
TGTGCCACCTTAGGAGGGGCTGGAAACACCATATATTTT
>.|TRBJ1-1|.|TRBV4-1
CASSQDRALTEAFF
TGCGCCAGCAGCCAAGACAGGGCTCTCACTGAAGCTTTCTTT
>.|TRBJ1-1|.|TRBV6-5
CASSYSAGGTEAFF
TGTGCCAGCAGTTACTCGGCGGGCGGAACTGAAGCTTTCTTT
>.|TRBJ2-7|TRBD1|TRBV6-5
CASSTGDRASYEQYF
TGTGCCAGCAGCACGGGGGACAGGGCGAGCTACGAGCAGTACTTC
>.|TRBJ2-5|.|TRBV2
CASRTGTWDEVSQYF
TGTGCCAGCAGAACCGGGACATGGGACGAAGTGAGCCAGTACTTC
>.|TRBJ2-2|TRBD1|TRBV19
CASSPDRGHPLINTGELFF
TGTGCCAGTAGTCCGGACAGGGGGCACCCGTTAATAAACACCGGGGAGCTGTTTTTT
>.|TRBJ2-7|.|TRBV6-5
CASRDLDWEQYF
TGTGCCAGCAGGGACTTGGACTGGGAGCAGTACTTC
>.|TRBJ1-2|.|TRBV27
CASKGGNGYTF
TGTGCCAGCAAGGGCGGGAATGGCTACACCTTC
>.|TRBJ1-4|.|TRBV29-1
CSVVWRAGEKLFF
TGCAGCGTTGTATGGAGGGCGGGTGAAAAACTGTTTTTT